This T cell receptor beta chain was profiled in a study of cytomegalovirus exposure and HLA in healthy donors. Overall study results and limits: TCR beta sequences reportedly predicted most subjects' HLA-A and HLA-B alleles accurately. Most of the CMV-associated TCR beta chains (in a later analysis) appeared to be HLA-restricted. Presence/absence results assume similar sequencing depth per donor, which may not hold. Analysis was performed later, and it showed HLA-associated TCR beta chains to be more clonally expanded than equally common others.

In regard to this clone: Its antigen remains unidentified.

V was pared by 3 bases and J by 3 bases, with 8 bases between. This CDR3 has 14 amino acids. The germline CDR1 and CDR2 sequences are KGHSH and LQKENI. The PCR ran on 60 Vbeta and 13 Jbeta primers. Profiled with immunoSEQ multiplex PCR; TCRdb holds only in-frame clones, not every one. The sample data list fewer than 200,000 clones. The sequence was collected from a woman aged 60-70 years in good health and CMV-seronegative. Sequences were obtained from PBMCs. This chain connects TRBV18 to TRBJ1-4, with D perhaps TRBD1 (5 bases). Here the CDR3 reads CASSPGGANEKLFF. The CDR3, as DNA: TGTGCCAGCTCACCCGGGGGAGCTAATGAAAAACTGTTTTTT. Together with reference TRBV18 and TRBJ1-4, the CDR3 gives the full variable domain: NAGVMQNPRHLVRRRGQEARLRCSPMKGHSHVYWYRQLPEEGLKFMVYLQKENIIDESGMPKERFSAEFPKEGPSILRIQQVVRGDSAAYFCASSPGGANEKLFFGSGTQLSVL.